This passage covers 27 T cell receptor beta chains from one sample sequenced in a study of cytomegalovirus exposure and HLA in healthy donors. It was with 60 Vbeta and 13 Jbeta primers that the PCR ran. Some clones are missing from TCRdb's copy, which holds only in-frame ones; the method was immunoSEQ multiplex PCR. The table lists about 170,000 clones, around 82% of them singletons. Specimen: PBMCs. These receptors were collected from a boy aged 2-9 years in good health and CMV-seronegative.

V and J are TRBV6-5 and TRBJ1-2, with no clear D. Germline-derived CDR1 and CDR2 are MNHEY and SVGAGI. The CDR3 runs 15 residues. V dropped 0 bases and J dropped 0 bases, with 8 bases sitting between them. CDR3 region: CASSYSGLANYGYTF. The CDR3 DNA follows: TGTGCCAGCAGTTACTCCGGTTTGGCTAACTATGGCTACACCTTC.

This chain uses TRBV30 with TRBJ2-5; 9 nucleotides line up with TRBD1. The better agreement between TRBJ2-7 and the DNA end casts doubt on the J call. Germline CDR1 is GTSNPN and CDR2 is SVGIG (reference sequence). The CDR3 length is 11 residues. The CDR3 region has the DNA TGTGCCGGGACAGGGAAACACGAGCAGTACTTC. Its protein is CAGTGKHEQYF.

CDR3 in DNA: TGTGCCAGCAGCTTGTATGGCCAGACTAGCGGGATTGTAGGGGAGACCCAGTACTTC. Translating it yields CASSLYGQTSGIVGETQYF. The chain is built from TRBV5-8 and TRBJ2-5; 11 bases align to TRBD2. CDR1 is SGHTS and CDR2 is YDEGEE in the germline V gene. J lost 5 bases, V lost 1 base, and 16 bases had no gene match. The CDR3 runs 19 residues.

The chain recombines TRBV4-1 with TRBJ2-1, with 12 bases matching TRBD2. The germline CDR1 and CDR2 sequences are MGHRA and YSYEKL. The CDR3 sequence is 15 residues long. J was trimmed by 10 bases and V by 3 bases; bases with no gene match: 7. CDR3 loop: CASSQGLLAGGEQFF. CDR3 DNA: TGCGCCAGCAGCCAGGGCTTACTAGCGGGGGGAGAGCAGTTCTTC.

This chain joins TRBV2 and TRBJ2-7; D remains ambiguous. From germline, CDR1 is SNHLY and CDR2 FYNNEI. The V and J ends lost 5 bases and 5 bases respectively, with 13 bases between them. This CDR3 comprises 13 residues. The CDR3 DNA reads TGTGCCAGCAGTCAGACACCAATTGACGAGCAGTACTTC. As protein: CASSQTPIDEQYF.

The chain links TRBV5-5 to TRBJ2-7; no clear D gene. Trimming left V 7 bases short and J 2 bases short, with 13 bases between. From germline, CDR1 is SGHKS and CDR2 YYEKEE (reference sequence). The CDR3 spans 13 residues. The CDR3 nucleotides read TGTGCCAGCCATCCACGAGCCCCCTACGAGCAGTACTTC. It codes for CASHPRAPYEQYF.

The rearrangement links TRBV19 to TRBJ2-7; 7 nucleotides align to TRBD2. Germline-derived CDR1 and CDR2 are LNHDA and SQIVND (reference sequence). Trimming removed 2 bases from V and 5 bases from J; junction bases left unmatched: 9. This CDR3 contains 15 residues. The CDR3 spells CASSITAGSTNEQYF. In nucleotides, the CDR3 is TGTGCCAGTAGTATAACAGCGGGATCTACTAACGAGCAGTACTTC.

The V gene is TRBV6-5, the J gene TRBJ1-6; D unclear. From germline, CDR1 is MNHEY and CDR2 SVGAGI. This CDR3 is 14 amino acids long. V was cut by 6 bases and J by 4 bases, with 10 bases left in between. CDR3 bases: TGTGCCAGCAGGATTCGAGGGTATAATTCACCCCTCCACTTT. The encoded protein is CASRIRGYNSPLHF.

The chain combines TRBV27 with TRBJ2-2, with 7 bases fitting TRBD2. Germline V lookup: CDR1 MNHEY, CDR2 SMNVEV (reference sequence). V lost 7 bases and J lost 6; bases outside the gene matches: 14. CDR3 length: 16 residues. CDR3 sequence (DNA): TGTGCCAGCAACCTGATGGGAGGGCCGTGGTCCGGGGAGCTGTTTTTT. It specifies CASNLMGGPWSGELFF.

The rearrangement uses TRBV11-2 and TRBJ2-5; 16 bases align to TRBD2. The closer fit of TRBJ2-7 to the DNA end suggests the J call may be wrong. The CDR3 has 18 amino acids. Germline CDR1 reads SGHAT; CDR2 reads FQNNGV. Here the CDR3 DNA reads TGTGCCAGCAGCGGGGGGACTAGCGGGAGGGGACTCTCCTACGAGCAGTACTTC. Its protein is CASSGGTSGRGLSYEQYF.

V is TRBV6-1 and J is TRBJ2-6; weak D call: TRBD1 (6 bases). The CDR3 is 16 residues long. Trimming removed 3 bases from V and 0 bases from J, with 9 bases in between. CDR1 MNHNS and CDR2 SASEGT come from the germline V gene. The CDR3 DNA sequence: TGTGCCAGCAGTGAGATACAGGGCTCTGGGGCCAACGTCCTGACTTTC. As protein: CASSEIQGSGANVLTF.

V usage is TRBV30 and J usage is TRBJ2-3, with 12 nucleotides matching TRBD2. The V gene's germline CDR1 is GTSNPN and CDR2 SVGIG (reference sequence). This CDR3 comprises 14 residues. The junction had 3 bases not matched to a gene; V was cut back by 3 bases and J by 5 bases. DNA of the CDR3: TGTGCCTGGAGGGGGGGACTAGCGGGAGATACGCAGTATTTT. Amino acid sequence: CAWRGGLAGDTQYF.

V gene TRBV2 combines with J gene TRBJ2-7; D not certain. V gave up 4 bases and J gave up 3 bases, with 10 bases separating them. The CDR3 has 13 residues. In germline, CDR1 is SNHLY, CDR2 FYNNEI. The CDR3 protein is CASSGGEGYEQYF. CDR3 DNA: TGTGCCAGCAGTGGAGGAGAAGGCTACGAGCAGTACTTC. Together with reference TRBV2 and TRBJ2-7, the CDR3 gives the full variable domain: EPEVTQTPSHQVTQMGQEVILRCVPISNHLYFYWYRQILGQKVEFLVSFYNNEISEKSEIFDDQFSVERPDGSNFTLKIRSTKLEDSAMYFCASSGGEGYEQYFGPGTRLTVT.

The chain uses TRBV28 and TRBJ2-7; 8 bases line up with TRBD2. Germline V lookup: CDR1 MDHEN, CDR2 SYDVKM. The V gene end was trimmed by 3 bases and the J gene end by 2 bases; junction bases not matched to a gene: 15. The CDR3 length is 18 residues. CDR3 protein: CASSFHLTGLEITYEQYF. For the CDR3, the DNA is TGTGCCAGCAGTTTCCACCTAACGGGACTAGAGATAACCTACGAGCAGTACTTC.

This rearrangement joins TRBV2 to TRBJ2-5, with a tentative D call TRBD2 (7 bases). From germline, CDR1 is SNHLY and CDR2 FYNNEI. This CDR3 spans 16 amino acids. Trimming cost V 3 bases and J 3 bases, with 17 bases left between them. The CDR3 spells CASSDGGGGREETQYF. The DNA for the CDR3 is TGTGCCAGCAGTGATGGTGGGGGGGGCCGAGAAGAGACCCAGTACTTC.

This clone has a handful of counts. The CDR3 coding sequence is TGTGCCGCCTCTCAGACAGGGAGAGATACGCAGTATTTT. Encoded protein: CAASQTGRDTQYF. The V and J genes are TRBV2 and TRBJ2-3, with TRBD1 identical over 7 bases. V lost 11 bases, J lost 5 bases, and 10 bases stayed unmatched. The length of the CDR3 is 13 residues. Germline CDR1 SNHLY, CDR2 FYNNEI.

This clone has only one observation. CDR3 coding DNA: TGTGCCAGTAGTATTTGGACAGGGGCTAGCAATCAGCCCCAGCATTTT. This encodes CASSIWTGASNQPQHF. This chain links TRBV19 with TRBJ1-5; the match to TRBD1 covers 9 bases. Germline CDR1 LNHDA, CDR2 SQIVND (reference sequence). The CDR3 runs to 16 residues. After removal of 3 bases from V and 0 bases from J, the junction contained 3 bases not matched to a gene.

The chain uses TRBV10-3 and TRBJ1-1; 8 nucleotides align to TRBD1. This CDR3 spans 14 amino acids. The germline CDR1 and CDR2 sequences are ENHRY and SYGVKD. The ends lost 6 bases at V and 3 bases at J; junction bases unmatched: 6. In DNA, the CDR3 is TGTGCCATCAGAGCGACAGGGGAGGACACTGAAGCTTTCTTT. Translating gives CAIRATGEDTEAFF.

This clone showed up just a few times. The chain employs TRBV5-4 and TRBJ1-1; D is perhaps TRBD1 (6 bases). The CDR3 loop spans 14 amino acids. Germline loops: CDR1 SGHNT, CDR2 YYREEE (reference sequence). Trimming took off 2 bases at V and 2 bases at J, with 10 bases between the two ends. The CDR3 region is CASSFGRGNTEAFF. Here the CDR3 DNA reads TGTGCCAGCAGCTTCGGCAGGGGAAACACTGAAGCTTTCTTT.

This chain connects TRBV4-2 to TRBJ2-7; a possible D gene is TRBD2 (5 bases). V gave up 4 bases and J gave up 2 bases, with 12 bases separating them. Germline V gene sequence: CDR1 LGHNA, CDR2 YNFKEQ. The CDR3 runs 14 residues. The CDR3 here is CASSLIRGTYEQYF. The DNA for the CDR3 is TGTGCCAGCAGCCTCATCCGGGGTACCTACGAGCAGTACTTC.

The chain combines TRBV18 with TRBJ2-2; TRBD1 matches 8 bases. The CDR3 extends over 16 amino acids. After removal of 0 bases from V and 4 bases from J, the junction contained 4 bases not matched to a gene. Germline CDR1 and CDR2: KGHSH and LQKENI. CDR3 protein: CASSPPFDRGTGELFF. The CDR3 region has the DNA TGTGCCAGCTCACCACCGTTCGACAGGGGCACCGGGGAGCTGTTTTTT.

The CDR3 spells CASSGAREGYYEQYF. Written as DNA, the CDR3 is TGTGCCAGCAGCGGTGCAAGGGAGGGTTACTACGAGCAGTACTTC. The V and J genes are TRBV5-6 and TRBJ2-7, with 7 positions matching TRBD2. The trim removed 4 bases at V and 3 bases at J, leaving 10 bases unmatched. CDR1 is SGHDT and CDR2 is YYEEEE in the germline V gene. This CDR3 is 15 amino acids long.

The J gene is TRBJ2-7, the V gene TRBV13, with 7 bases fitting TRBD2. This CDR3 is 15 amino acids long. The germline V gene has CDR1 PRHDT and CDR2 FYEKMQ (reference sequence). Trimming cost V 5 bases and J 4 bases; bases outside gene matches: 11. The CDR3 is CASSRLGGGGYEQYF. The CDR3 region has the DNA TGTGCCAGCAGCCGCCTGGGGGGGGGAGGGTACGAGCAGTACTTC.

The rearrangement joins TRBV7-9 to TRBJ1-2; the match to TRBD1 covers 9 bases. The CDR3 has 16 residues. The germline gives CDR1 SEHNR, CDR2 FQNEAQ (reference sequence). The V gene end was trimmed by 11 bases and the J gene end by 4 bases; junction bases not matched to a gene: 17. The CDR3 bases are TGTGCCTGTCTAAACCGGGACAGGGATTTAAGCTATGGCTACACCTTC. Translation: CACLNRDRDLSYGYTF. The variable domain in full, with the rest retrieved from reference TRBV7-9 and TRBJ1-2, is DTGVSQNPRHKITKRGQNVTFRCDPISEHNRLYWYRQTLGQGPEFLTYFQNEAQLEKSRLLSDRFSAERPKGSFSTLEIQRTEQGDSAMYLCACLNRDRDLSYGYTFGSGTRLTVV.

The CDR3 reads CASSSSGSPEAFF. CDR3 DNA sequence: TGTGCCAGCAGTTCGTCAGGGTCCCCTGAAGCTTTCTTT. J is TRBJ1-1 and V is TRBV27; D might be TRBD1 (5 bases). Germline CDR1 and CDR2: MNHEY and SMNVEV (reference sequence). V gave up 4 bases and J gave up 6 bases, with 12 bases separating them. The CDR3 extends over 13 amino acids.

The chain is built from TRBV5-1 and TRBJ2-6; D remains ambiguous. Germline V CDR1 and CDR2: SGHRS, YFSETQ. The CDR3 spans 15 residues. Trimming took off 2 bases at V and 3 bases at J, with 9 bases between the two ends. CDR3 in amino acids: CASSFDIYGANVLTF. The CDR3 region has the DNA TGCGCCAGCAGCTTTGACATCTATGGGGCCAACGTCCTGACTTTC. The full variable domain, completed using reference TRBV5-1 and TRBJ2-6, is KAGVTQTPRYLIKTRGQQVTLSCSPISGHRSVSWYQQTPGQGLQFLFEYFSETQRNKGNFPGRFSGRQFSNSRSEMNVSTLELGDSALYLCASSFDIYGANVLTFGAGSRLTVL.

This CDR3 is CASSRLAGIQETQYF. The CDR3 DNA is TGTGCCAGCAGTAGGCTAGCGGGGATCCAAGAGACCCAGTACTTC. The chain has TRBV2 and TRBJ2-5; 9 nucleotides match TRBD2. Germline V gene lookup returns CDR1 SNHLY and CDR2 FYNNEI. This CDR3 contains 15 residues. Losses at the gene ends were 5 bases for V and 1 base for J; bases not matched to a gene: 5.